These T cell receptor beta chains were read from a single sample in a study of T cell repertoires in cytomegalovirus infection. MiXCR was run by TCRdb on the reads, yielding one entry per CDR3 protein. The data contain about 260,000 distinct CDR3 sequences, roughly 13% of them singletons. Material: PBMCs. The receptors originated from a human donor in good health (CMV status not recorded). Some clones in this sample may be carry-over from other donors' samples. Each CDR3 is given with its conserved first and last residue. D genes are given only for firm matches. Expanded clones get a size class; other rows say once, few or many, or leave the size out.

size: -
J: TRBJ2-7
D: -
V: TRBV18
CDR3: CASSPNFYEQYF
DNA: TGTGCCAGCTCGCCTAACTTCTACGAGCAGTACTTC

size: -
J: TRBJ2-3
D: -
V: TRBV24-1
CDR3: CATSDITDTQYF
DNA: TGTGCCACCAGTGATATCACAGATACGCAGTATTTT

size: -
J: TRBJ2-7
D: -
V: TRBV5-4
CDR3: CASSNLARSPYEQYF
DNA: TGTGCCAGCAGTAACTTAGCGCGGAGTCCCTACGAGCAGTACTTC

size: -
J: TRBJ1-2
D: TRBD1
V: TRBV7-2
CDR3: CASSADRGYGYTF
DNA: TGTGCCAGCAGCGCCGACAGGGGGTATGGCTACACCTTC

size: few
J: TRBJ1-2
D: TRBD1
V: TRBV12-3/TRBV12-4
CDR3: CASSYETGGSGYTF
DNA: TGTGCCAGCAGTTATGAGACAGGGGGCAGTGGCTACACCTTC

size: -
J: TRBJ2-7
D: TRBD1
V: TRBV5-5
CDR3: CASSLRTGVAYEQYF
DNA: TGTGCCAGCAGCCTGCGGACAGGGGTGGCCTACGAGCAGTACTTC

size: once
J: TRBJ1-6
D: -
V: TRBV14
CDR3: CASSQEPGLNSPLHF
DNA: TGTGCCAGCAGCCAAGAACCCGGCTTAAATTCACCCCTCCACTTT

size: few
J: TRBJ1-2
D: TRBD1
V: TRBV2
CDR3: CANGQGIYYGYTF
DNA: TGTGCCAATGGACAGGGCATCTATTATGGCTACACCTTC

size: few
J: TRBJ2-5
D: TRBD2
V: TRBV6-1
CDR3: CASSVAVLAGGQKTQYF
DNA: TGTGCCAGCAGTGTGGCCGTCCTAGCGGGGGGGCAAAAGACCCAGTACTTC

size: few
J: TRBJ1-5
D: -
V: TRBV6-2/TRBV6-3
CDR3: CASSYGIGGSNQPQHF
DNA: TGTGCCAGCAGTTACGGGATAGGGGGAAGCAATCAGCCCCAGCATTTT

size: -
J: TRBJ1-5
D: TRBD1
V: TRBV28
CDR3: CASSPPPGGNQPQHF
DNA: TGTGCCAGTTCTCCCCCGCCAGGGGGGAATCAGCCCCAGCATTTT

size: -
J: TRBJ1-1
D: TRBD1
V: TRBV7-2
CDR3: CASSAGTGIENTEAFF
DNA: TGTGCCAGCAGCGCCGGGACAGGGATAGAGAACACTGAAGCTTTCTTT

size: many
J: TRBJ2-3
D: -
V: TRBV28
CDR3: CASRNLADTQYF
DNA: TGTGCCAGCAGAAATCTCGCAGATACGCAGTATTTT

size: -
J: TRBJ1-3
D: -
V: TRBV10-3
CDR3: CAISGTWTLGNTIYF
DNA: TGTGCCATCAGTGGGACCTGGACGCTTGGAAACACCATATATTTT

size: many
J: TRBJ1-1
D: TRBD1
V: TRBV7-2
CDR3: CASSLKTGGRTEAFF
DNA: TGTGCCAGCAGCTTGAAGACAGGGGGGAGAACTGAAGCTTTCTTT

size: many
J: TRBJ1-2
D: -
V: TRBV5-1
CDR3: CASSEGPEGYTF
DNA: TGCGCCAGCAGCGAGGGACCAGAGGGCTACACCTTC

size: -
J: TRBJ2-3
D: TRBD2
V: TRBV6-6
CDR3: CASGGVLDTQYF
DNA: TGTGCCAGCGGGGGGGTTTTGGATACGCAGTATTTT

size: -
J: TRBJ2-1
D: -
V: TRBV7-6
CDR3: CASSLTSTSSYNEQFF
DNA: TGTGCCAGCAGCTTAACTAGCACCTCCTCCTACAATGAGCAGTTCTTC

size: few
J: TRBJ2-5
D: -
V: TRBV29-1
CDR3: CSVEPGLATETQYF
DNA: TGCAGCGTTGAACCGGGTTTAGCTACAGAGACCCAGTACTTC

size: many
J: TRBJ1-5
D: -
V: TRBV29-1
CDR3: CSVAGGGNQPQHF
DNA: TGCAGCGTTGCTGGGGGGGGGAATCAGCCCCAGCATTTT